The sequence of this T cell receptor beta chain was determined in a study of T cell changes during pregnancy in multiple sclerosis. Here immunoSEQ multiplex PCR was the method, and the copy in TCRdb shows in-frame clones only, minus some. The sample lists roughly 51,000 clones; about 90% were seen once. The CDR3 is made up of 14 amino acids. J lost 3 bases, V lost 5 bases, and 6 bases had no gene match. Germline assignment: CDR1 SGHNT and CDR2 YYREEE (reference sequence). The input for sequencing was CD4+ T cells from peripheral blood mononuclear cells, taken after pregnancy. The sequence derives from a female donor in good health, enrolled as a control in a pregnancy study. The J gene is TRBJ2-7, the V gene TRBV5-4; TRBD1 matches 9 bases. CDR3 residues: CASSWGQGSYEQYF. CDR3 sequence (DNA): TGTGCCAGCAGTTGGGGACAGGGTAGCTACGAGCAGTACTTC.